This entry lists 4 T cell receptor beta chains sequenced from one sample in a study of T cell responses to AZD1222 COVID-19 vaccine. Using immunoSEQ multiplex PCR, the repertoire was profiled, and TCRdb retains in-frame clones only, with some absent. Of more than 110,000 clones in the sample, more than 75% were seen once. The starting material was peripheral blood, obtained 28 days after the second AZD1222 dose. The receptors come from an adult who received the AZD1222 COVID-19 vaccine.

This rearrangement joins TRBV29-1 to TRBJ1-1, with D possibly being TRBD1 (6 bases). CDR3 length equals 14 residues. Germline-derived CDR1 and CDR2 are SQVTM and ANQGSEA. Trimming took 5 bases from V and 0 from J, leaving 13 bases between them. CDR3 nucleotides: TGCAGCGTTCTTGCACAGGGACTGAACACTGAAGCTTTCTTT. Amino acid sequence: CSVLAQGLNTEAFF. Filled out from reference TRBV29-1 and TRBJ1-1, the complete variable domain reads SAVISQKPSRDICQRGTSLTIQCQVDSQVTMMFWYRQQPGQSLTLIATANQGSEATYESGFVIDKFPISRPNLTFSTLTVSNMSPEDSSIYLCSVLAQGLNTEAFFGQGTRLTVV.

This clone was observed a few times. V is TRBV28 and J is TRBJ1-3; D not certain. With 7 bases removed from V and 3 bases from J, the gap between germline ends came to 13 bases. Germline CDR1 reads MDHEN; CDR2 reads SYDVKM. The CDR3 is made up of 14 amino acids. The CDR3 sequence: CASTPAPGGNTIYF. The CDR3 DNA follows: TGTGCCAGCACCCCAGCCCCCGGTGGAAACACCATATATTTT.

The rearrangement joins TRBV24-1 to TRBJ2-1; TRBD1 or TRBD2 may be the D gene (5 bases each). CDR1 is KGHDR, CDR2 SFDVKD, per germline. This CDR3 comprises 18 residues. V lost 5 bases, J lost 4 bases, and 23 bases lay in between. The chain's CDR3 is CATSALSPGAGDYNEQFF. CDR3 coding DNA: TGTGCCACCAGTGCTCTTTCCCCTGGGGCCGGGGATTACAATGAGCAGTTCTTC.

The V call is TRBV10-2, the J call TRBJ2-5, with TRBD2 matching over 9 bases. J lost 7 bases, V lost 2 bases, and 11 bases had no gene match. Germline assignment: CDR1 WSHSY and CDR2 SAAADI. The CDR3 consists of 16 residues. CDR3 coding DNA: TGCGCCAGCAGTGAGGAATTCAGCGGGGGGTACCCGACCCAGTACTTC. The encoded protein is CASSEEFSGGYPTQYF.